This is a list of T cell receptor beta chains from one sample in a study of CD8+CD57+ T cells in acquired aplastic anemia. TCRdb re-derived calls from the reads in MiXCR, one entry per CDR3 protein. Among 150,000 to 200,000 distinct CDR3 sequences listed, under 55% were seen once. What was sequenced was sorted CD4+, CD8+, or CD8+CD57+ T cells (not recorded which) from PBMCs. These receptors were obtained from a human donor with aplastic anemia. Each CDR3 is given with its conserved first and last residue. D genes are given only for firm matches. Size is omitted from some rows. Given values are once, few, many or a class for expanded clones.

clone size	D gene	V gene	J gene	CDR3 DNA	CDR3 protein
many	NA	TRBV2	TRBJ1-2	TGTGCCAGCAGTGTTCAGGGGATCGGCTATGGCTACACCTTC	CASSVQGIGYGYTF
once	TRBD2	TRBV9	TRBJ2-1	TGTGCCAGCAGCGTAACTAGCGGGAGTATGAATGAGCAGTTCTTC	CASSVTSGSMNEQFF
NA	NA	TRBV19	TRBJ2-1	TGTGCCAGTAGTGGGGGGGCGGTTGAGCAGTTCTTC	CASSGGAVEQFF
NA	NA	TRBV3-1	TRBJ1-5	TGTGCCAGCGGCCCCGACTCAGGCGGACAGCCCCAGCATTTT	CASGPDSGGQPQHF
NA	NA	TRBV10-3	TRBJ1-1	TGTGCCAGCATGCGGTACCAGGGAGGTACTGAAGCTTTCTTT	CASMRYQGGTEAFF
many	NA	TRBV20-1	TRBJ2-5	TGCAGTGCTAGAAGACAGTCGGAGACCCAGTACTTC	CSARRQSETQYF
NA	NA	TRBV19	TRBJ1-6	TGTGCCTCCGAACTGGGGGCGAGGAATTCACCCCTCCACTTT	CASELGARNSPLHF
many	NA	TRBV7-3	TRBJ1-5	TGTGCCAGCAGCTTAGAGGGCCAGCCCCAGCATTTT	CASSLEGQPQHF
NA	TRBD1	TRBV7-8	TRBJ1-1	TGTGCCAGCAGCCTTCGACAGGGACTCACTGAAGCTTTCTTT	CASSLRQGLTEAFF
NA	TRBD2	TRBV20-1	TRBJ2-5	TGCAGTGCTAGAGATGGGACTAGCCCGTTTGAGACCCAGTACTTC	CSARDGTSPFETQYF
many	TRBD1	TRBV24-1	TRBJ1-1	TGTGCCACCCCAGACGGTCGACAGGGGGCAACATACATGAACACTGAAGCTTTCTTT	CATPDGRQGATYMNTEAFF
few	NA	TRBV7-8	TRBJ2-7	TGTGCCAGCAGCACCGTGACAGGCCCAGGCTACGAGCAGTACTTC	CASSTVTGPGYEQYF
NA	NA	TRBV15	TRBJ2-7	TGTGCCACCAGCAGAAGGGTTCGGGGGCGTAGGTCCTACGAGCAGTACTTC	CATSRRVRGRRSYEQYF
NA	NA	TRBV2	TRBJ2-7	TGTGCCAGCAGTGGTGTGGGGGACTACGAGCAGTACTTC	CASSGVGDYEQYF
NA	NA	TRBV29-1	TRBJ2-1	TGCAGCGTTGAAGAAGGTGTGGGAGCCTCCTACAATGAGCAGTTCTTC	CSVEEGVGASYNEQFF
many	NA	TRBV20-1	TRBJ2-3	TGCAGTGGGAGATCGAACTGGAAAGGAGGTACGCAGTATTTT	CSGRSNWKGGTQYF
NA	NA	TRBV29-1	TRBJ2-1	TGCAGCGCAACCAAGGGGGGGATGGACAATGAGCAGTTCTTC	CSATKGGMDNEQFF
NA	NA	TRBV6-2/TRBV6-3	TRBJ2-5	TGTGCCAGCAGCCGATTCGGGGGCCGTGAGACCCAGTACTTC	CASSRFGGRETQYF
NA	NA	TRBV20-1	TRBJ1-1	TGCAGTGCTGGGGGGGGCGGGGATCCGAACACTGAAGCTTTCTTT	CSAGGGGDPNTEAFF
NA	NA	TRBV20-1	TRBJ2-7	TGCAGTGCTAGAGTTTGGACAGACTCCTACGAGCAGTACTTC	CSARVWTDSYEQYF
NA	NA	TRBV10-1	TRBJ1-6	TGCGCCAGCAGTGACGCCAGGGGAAATTCACCCCTCCACTTT	CASSDARGNSPLHF
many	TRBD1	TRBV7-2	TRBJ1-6	TGTGCCAGCAGCGACCGGACAGGGCTAGGATCACCCCTCCACTTT	CASSDRTGLGSPLHF
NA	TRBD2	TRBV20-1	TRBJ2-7	TGCAGTGCGCCTACTAGCGGGGGGTCCTACGAGCAGTACTTC	CSAPTSGGSYEQYF
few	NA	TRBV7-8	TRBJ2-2	TGTGCCAGCAGCTTAGGCAGGGCTGATCCAAGGGAGCTGTTTTTT	CASSLGRADPRELFF
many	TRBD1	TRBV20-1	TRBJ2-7	TGCAGTGCTCTCAGGGGGCCCTTTTACGAGCAGTACTTC	CSALRGPFYEQYF
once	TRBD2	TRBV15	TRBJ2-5	TGTGCCACCAGCGGTGGGGACTACGGGGGGTCCCAGTACTTC	CATSGGDYGGSQYF
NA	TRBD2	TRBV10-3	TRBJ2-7	TGTGCCAGCAGTGCAGGCGGGGGATACGAGCAGTACTTC	CASSAGGGYEQYF
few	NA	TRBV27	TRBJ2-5	TGTGCCAGCAGTGAAAGAGACTGGGGGGAGACCCAGTACTTC	CASSERDWGETQYF
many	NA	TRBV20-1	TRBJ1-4	TGCAGTGCTAGAGGGACAGCGGGCAGCCCCCTAGAAAAACTGTTTTTT	CSARGTAGSPLEKLFF
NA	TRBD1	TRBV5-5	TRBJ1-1	TGTGCCAGCAGCTTGGAGGGACAGGGAGGTACTGAAGCTTTCTTT	CASSLEGQGGTEAFF
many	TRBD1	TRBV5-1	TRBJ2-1	TGCGCCAGCAGCTACGAGGGACAGGGGGCGCGGAATGAGCAGTTCTTC	CASSYEGQGARNEQFF
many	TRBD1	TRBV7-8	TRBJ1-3	TGTGCCAGCAGCGACAGGGTTGGAAACACCATATATTTT	CASSDRVGNTIYF
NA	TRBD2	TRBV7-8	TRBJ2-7	TGTGCCACCAGTGCCCCGGGGGGTGCCGACGAGCAGTACTTC	CATSAPGGADEQYF
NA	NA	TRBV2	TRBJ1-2	TGTGCCAGCAGTGTCTTCTCAGGGTATGGCTACACCTTC	CASSVFSGYGYTF
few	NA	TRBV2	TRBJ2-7	TGCGCCAGCAGTGTTTTTGGGGGCGGCGAGCAGTACTTC	CASSVFGGGEQYF
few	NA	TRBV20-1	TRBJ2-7	TGCAGTGCTAGGTACAGCTCCTACGAGCAGTACTTC	CSARYSSYEQYF
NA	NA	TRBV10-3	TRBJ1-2	TGTGCCATCAGTGATGGAGGTGGCTACACCTTC	CAISDGGGYTF
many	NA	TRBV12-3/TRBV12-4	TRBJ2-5	TGTGCCAGCAGTTTATACGAGGAAGAGACCCAGTACTTC	CASSLYEEETQYF
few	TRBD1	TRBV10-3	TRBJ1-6	TGTGCCATCAGTGACCTGGGACAGGGCTGGCGTAATTCACCCCTCCACTTT	CAISDLGQGWRNSPLHF
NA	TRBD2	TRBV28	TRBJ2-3	TGTGCCAGCAGCCATTGGGGTAGCGGGGTCGGGGATACGCAGTATTTT	CASSHWGSGVGDTQYF
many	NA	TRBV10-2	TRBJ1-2	TGCGCCAGCAGTGCAGGGCCCAACTATGGCTACACCTTC	CASSAGPNYGYTF
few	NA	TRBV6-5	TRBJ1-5	TGTGCCAGCAGTTACCAGGGGCTCGGGGGGCCCCAGCATTTT	CASSYQGLGGPQHF
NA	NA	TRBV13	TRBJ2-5	TGTGCCAGCGGGGGGGCACAAGAGACCCAGTACTTC	CASGGAQETQYF
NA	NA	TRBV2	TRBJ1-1	TGTGCCAGCAGTGTAAATCATAACACTGAAGCTTTCTTT	CASSVNHNTEAFF
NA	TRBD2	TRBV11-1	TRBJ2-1	TGTGCCAGCAGCCGAGCGGGAGGGGCAGGAAATGAGCAGTTCTTC	CASSRAGGAGNEQFF
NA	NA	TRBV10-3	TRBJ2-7	TGTGCCATCAGTGATTTGGGGGGGACAAGGAACGAGCAGTACTTC	CAISDLGGTRNEQYF
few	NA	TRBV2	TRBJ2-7	TGTGCCAGCAGTGATGGCCCGGCTTACGAGCAGTACTTC	CASSDGPAYEQYF
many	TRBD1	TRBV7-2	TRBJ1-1	TGTGCCAGCAGCAAGGGGGCGGGGAACACTGAAGCTTTCTTT	CASSKGAGNTEAFF
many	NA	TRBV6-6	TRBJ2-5	TGTGCCAGCAGTTACTCCGGGGGGCTATGGGAGACCCAGTACTTC	CASSYSGGLWETQYF
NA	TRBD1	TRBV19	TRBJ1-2	TGTGCCAGTAGTTACGGACAGGGTCTCACCTATGGCTACACCTTC	CASSYGQGLTYGYTF
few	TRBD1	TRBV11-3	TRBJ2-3	TGTGCCAGCAGCTCCGGGACAGGGTTTACAGATACGCAGTATTTT	CASSSGTGFTDTQYF